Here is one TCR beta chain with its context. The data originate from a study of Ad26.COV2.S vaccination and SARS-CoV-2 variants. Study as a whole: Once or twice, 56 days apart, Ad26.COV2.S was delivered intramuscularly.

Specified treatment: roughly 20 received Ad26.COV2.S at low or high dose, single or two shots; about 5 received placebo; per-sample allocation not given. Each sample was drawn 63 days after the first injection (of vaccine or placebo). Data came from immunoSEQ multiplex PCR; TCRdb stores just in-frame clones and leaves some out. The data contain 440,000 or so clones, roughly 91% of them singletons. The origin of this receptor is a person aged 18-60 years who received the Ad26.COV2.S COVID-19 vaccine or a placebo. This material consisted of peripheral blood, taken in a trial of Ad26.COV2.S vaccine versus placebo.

CDR3 in DNA: TGTGCCAGCAGTTCCGGTCCGGGCAGGAGTAGCACAGATACGCAGTATTTT. This codes for CASSSGPGRSSTDTQYF. The V gene is TRBV27, the J gene TRBJ2-3; D ambiguous. Trimming shortened V by 4 bases and J by 0 bases, and 17 bases separated the two germline ends. Germline V CDR1 and CDR2: MNHEY, SMNVEV (reference sequence). This CDR3 is 17 amino acids long.